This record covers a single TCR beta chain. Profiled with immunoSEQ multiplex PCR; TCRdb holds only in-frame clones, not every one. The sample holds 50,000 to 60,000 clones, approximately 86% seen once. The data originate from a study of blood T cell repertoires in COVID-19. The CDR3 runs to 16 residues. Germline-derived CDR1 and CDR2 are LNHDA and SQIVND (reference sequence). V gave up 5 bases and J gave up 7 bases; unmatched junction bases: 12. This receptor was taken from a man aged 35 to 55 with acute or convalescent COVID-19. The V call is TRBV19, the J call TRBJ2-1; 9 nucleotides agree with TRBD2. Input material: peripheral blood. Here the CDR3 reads CASSGLAAGGENEQFF. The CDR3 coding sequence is TGTGCCAGTAGTGGCCTCGCAGCGGGGGGTGAAAATGAGCAGTTCTTC.